One T cell receptor beta chain is described in this entry. There is no known antigen for this receptor. The input lacks base qualities; no much larger clone sits a single base away. The sample belongs to a study of STAT3 mutations in large granular lymphocyte leukemia (dated by TCRdb to between 2018 and 2021). As for the study more broadly: About half of the T-LGLL patients who underwent longitudinal sequencing carried canonical activating STAT3 mutations. Over half of the T-LGLL patients were given one or more immunosuppressive therapy regimens, and 40% of the treated patients had a hematologic response. To reconstruct clonal hierarchy and dynamics, serial deep sequencing of TCRbeta CDR3 and STAT3 was performed in patients with T-cell large granular lymphocyte leukemia. From an initial cohort of 200 or so LGL patients, about 20 representative T-LGLL cases were chosen for longitudinal sequencing of TCRbeta and STAT3. As controls, the study also included longitudinal sequencing of a couple of patients with natural killer LGL leukemia. For each patient, sequencing was performed at an average of approximately 4 time points, with a range of 2 to 8 samplings.

General conclusions and limits of the study: Linking therapy response to changes in TCR clonal burden was complicated by variable intervals between samplings and by differing treatment regimens. Because no samples were available when a clone first appeared, clonal expansion had to be inferred from samplings taken at other points. Since codominant clonotypes persisted in some patients, a small but highly pathogenic clone may have gone undetected. At least one immunodominant TCRbeta clonotype was identified in every T-LGLL patient, and multiple immunodominant subclonotypes were identified in about half of the T-LGLL patients. Dominant TCR clone burden was found to exceed STAT3 mutant burden in several patients, suggesting that STAT3 mutation arose secondarily within a pre-expanded clone. TCR clonotype switching after therapy was observed in about 30% of the 18 patients, and all newly emerging clones were found to be STAT3 wild type.

From a lookup of the germline V gene, CDR1 and CDR2 are SGHTA and FQGNSA. Including cysteine and phenylalanine, the CDR3 has 15 amino acids. The sequence is cut down to CDR3 DNA, 45 bases in frame from base 1. Trimmed from V: 3 bases; trimmed from J: 1 base; junction bases lacking a gene match: 4. TCRbeta libraries were sequenced on an Illumina MiSeq, averaging roughly 44,000 productive templates per sample. The immunoSEQ assay, which uses multiplex PCR amplification, was used to generate TCRbeta CDR3 libraries. The authors' pipeline ran thus. Repertoire diversity was calculated as previously defined, and values close to 0 indicated extremely monoclonal samples. The table was pulled from immuneACCESS by TCRdb, which kept in-frame rearrangements only. Such tables lose some clones; where checked, under half of the loss comes from unresolved V genes, and the rest has no known cause. The V and J calls and clone size come from that table; D and trimming were worked out from the DNA. This sample gives roughly 9,300 clones in total; roughly 88% of them show up just once. Jointly, the top ten make up around 82% of the sample.

DNA was extracted from blood mononuclear cells, and the same DNA was used for both TCR and STAT3 sequencing. This receptor was identified in an older man with T-cell large granular lymphocyte leukemia. Some clones in this sample may be carry-over from other donors' samples. The age is the age at diagnosis. This receptor chain uses TRBV7-2 and TRBJ2-7, and 9 junctional nucleotides match TRBD1. Sequencing was done on a sample of peripheral blood mononuclear cells. The DNA is TGTGCCAGCAGCTTCACCGGGACAGGGTCCTACGAGCAGTACTTC. This sequence encodes CASSFTGTGSYEQYF.